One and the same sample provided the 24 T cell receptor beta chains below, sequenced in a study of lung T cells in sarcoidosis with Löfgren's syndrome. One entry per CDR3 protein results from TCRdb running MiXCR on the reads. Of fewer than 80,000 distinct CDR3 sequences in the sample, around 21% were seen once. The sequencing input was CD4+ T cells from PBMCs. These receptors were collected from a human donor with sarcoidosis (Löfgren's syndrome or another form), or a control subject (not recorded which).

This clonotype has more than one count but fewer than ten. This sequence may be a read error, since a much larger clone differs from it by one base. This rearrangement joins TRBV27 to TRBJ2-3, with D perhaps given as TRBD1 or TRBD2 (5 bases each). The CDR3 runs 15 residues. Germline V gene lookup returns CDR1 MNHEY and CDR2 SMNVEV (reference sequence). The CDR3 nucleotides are TGTGCCAGCAGTTTAGTCACTAGGGACCGAGATGCGCAGTATTTT. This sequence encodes CASSLVTRDRDAQYF.

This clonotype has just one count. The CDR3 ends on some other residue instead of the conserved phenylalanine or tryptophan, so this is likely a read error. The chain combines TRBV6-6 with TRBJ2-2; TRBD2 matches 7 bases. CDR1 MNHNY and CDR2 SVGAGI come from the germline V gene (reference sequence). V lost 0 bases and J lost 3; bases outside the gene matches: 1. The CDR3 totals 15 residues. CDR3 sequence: CASSYSRGDTGELFL. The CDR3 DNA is TGTGCCAGCAGTTACTCCCGGGGGGACACCGGGGAGCTGTTTCTT.

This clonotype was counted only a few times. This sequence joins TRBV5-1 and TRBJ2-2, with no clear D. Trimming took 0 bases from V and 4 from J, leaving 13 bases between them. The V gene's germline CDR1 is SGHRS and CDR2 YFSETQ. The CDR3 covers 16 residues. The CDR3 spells CASSLEGQRPTGELFF. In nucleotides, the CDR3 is TGCGCCAGCAGCTTGGAAGGCCAGCGACCCACCGGGGAGCTGTTTTTT.

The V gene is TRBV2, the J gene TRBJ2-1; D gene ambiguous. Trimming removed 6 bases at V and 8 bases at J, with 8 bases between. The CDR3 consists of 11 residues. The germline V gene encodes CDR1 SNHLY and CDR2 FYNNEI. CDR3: CASRVRDEQFF. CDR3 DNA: TGTGCCAGCAGGGTTCGAGATGAGCAGTTCTTC.

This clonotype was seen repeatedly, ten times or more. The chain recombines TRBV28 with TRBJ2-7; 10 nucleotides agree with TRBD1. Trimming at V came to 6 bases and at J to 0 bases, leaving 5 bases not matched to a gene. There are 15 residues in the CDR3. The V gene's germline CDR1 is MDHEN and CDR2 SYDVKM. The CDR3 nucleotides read TGTGCCAGCAGGACGGGACAGGGGAGCTCCTACGAGCAGTACGTC. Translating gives CASRTGQGSSYEQYV.

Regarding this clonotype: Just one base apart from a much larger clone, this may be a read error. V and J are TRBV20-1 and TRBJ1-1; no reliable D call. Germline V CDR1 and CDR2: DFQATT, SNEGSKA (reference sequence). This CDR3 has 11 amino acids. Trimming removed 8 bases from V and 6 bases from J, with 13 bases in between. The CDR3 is CSTVEAAEAFF. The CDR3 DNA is TGCAGTACAGTCGAGGCGGCTGAAGCTTTCTTT.

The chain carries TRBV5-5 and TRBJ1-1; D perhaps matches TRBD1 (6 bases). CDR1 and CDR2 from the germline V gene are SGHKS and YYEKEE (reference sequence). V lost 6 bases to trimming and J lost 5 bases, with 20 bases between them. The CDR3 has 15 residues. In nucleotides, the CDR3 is TGTGCCAGCAATCTCCTACCCGGAGGGGGAACTGAAGCTTTCTTT. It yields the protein CASNLLPGGGTEAFF.

CDR3 protein: CASSPTDSRNQPQHF. As DNA, the CDR3 is TGCGCCAGCAGCCCAACGGACAGTCGCAATCAGCCCCAGCATTTT. V gene TRBV5-1 combines with J gene TRBJ1-5; a weak D match, TRBD1 (6 bases). Trimming cost V 4 bases and J 2 bases, with 13 bases left between them. Germline CDR1 is SGHRS and CDR2 is YFSETQ. This CDR3 has 15 residues.

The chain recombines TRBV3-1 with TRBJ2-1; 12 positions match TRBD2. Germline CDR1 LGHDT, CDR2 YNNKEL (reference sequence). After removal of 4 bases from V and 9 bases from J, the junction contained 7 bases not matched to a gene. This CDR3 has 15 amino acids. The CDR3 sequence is CASSPRTSGNVEQFF. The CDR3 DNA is TGTGCCAGCAGCCCCCGGACTAGCGGGAATGTTGAGCAGTTCTTC.

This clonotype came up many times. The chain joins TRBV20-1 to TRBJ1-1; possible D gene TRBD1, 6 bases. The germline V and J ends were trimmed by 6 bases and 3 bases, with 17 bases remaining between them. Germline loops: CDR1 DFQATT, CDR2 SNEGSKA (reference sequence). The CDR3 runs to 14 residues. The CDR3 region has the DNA TGCAGTGCCCACCGCGGGGGCAGGGACACTGAAGCTTTCTTT. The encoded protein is CSAHRGGRDTEAFF.

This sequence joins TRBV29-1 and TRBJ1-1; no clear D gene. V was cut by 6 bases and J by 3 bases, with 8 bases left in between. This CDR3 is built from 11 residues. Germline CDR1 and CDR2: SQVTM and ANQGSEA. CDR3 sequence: CSVESYTEAFF. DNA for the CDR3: TGCAGCGTAGAGTCTTACACTGAAGCTTTCTTT. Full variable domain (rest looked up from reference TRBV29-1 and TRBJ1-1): SAVISQKPSRDICQRGTSLTIQCQVDSQVTMMFWYRQQPGQSLTLIATANQGSEATYESGFVIDKFPISRPNLTFSTLTVSNMSPEDSSIYLCSVESYTEAFFGQGTRLTVV.

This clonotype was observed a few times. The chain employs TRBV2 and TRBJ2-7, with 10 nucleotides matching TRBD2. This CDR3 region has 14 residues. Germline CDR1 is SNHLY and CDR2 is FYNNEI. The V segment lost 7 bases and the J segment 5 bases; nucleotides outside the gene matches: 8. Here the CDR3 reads CASNRLAGDDEQYF. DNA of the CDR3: TGTGCCAGCAACAGGCTAGCGGGAGATGACGAGCAGTACTTC.

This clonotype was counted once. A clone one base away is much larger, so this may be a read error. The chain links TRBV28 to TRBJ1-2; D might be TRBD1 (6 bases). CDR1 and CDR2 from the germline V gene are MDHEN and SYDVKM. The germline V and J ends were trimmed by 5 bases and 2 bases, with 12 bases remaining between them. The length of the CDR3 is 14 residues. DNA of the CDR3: TGTGCCAGCAGTATCGGGGGGGCGAACTATGGCTACACCTTC. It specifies CASSIGGANYGYTF.

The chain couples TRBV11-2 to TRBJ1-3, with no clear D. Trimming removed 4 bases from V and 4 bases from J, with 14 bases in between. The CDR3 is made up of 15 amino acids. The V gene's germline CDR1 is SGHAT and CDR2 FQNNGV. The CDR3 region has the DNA TGTGCCAGCAGCTCGGAGGGTTCGGGAGGAAACACCATATATTTT. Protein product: CASSSEGSGGNTIYF.

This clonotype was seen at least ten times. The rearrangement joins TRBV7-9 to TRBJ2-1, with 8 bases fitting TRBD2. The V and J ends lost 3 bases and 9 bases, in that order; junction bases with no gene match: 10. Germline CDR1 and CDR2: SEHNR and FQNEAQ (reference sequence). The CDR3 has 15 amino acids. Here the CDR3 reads CASSFGPAGVGEQFF. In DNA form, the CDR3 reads TGTGCCAGCAGCTTCGGCCCAGCGGGAGTTGGTGAGCAGTTCTTC.

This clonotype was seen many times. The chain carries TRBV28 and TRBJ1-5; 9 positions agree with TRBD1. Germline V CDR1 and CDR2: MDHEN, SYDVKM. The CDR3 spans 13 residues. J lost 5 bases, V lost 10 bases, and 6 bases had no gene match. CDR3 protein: CAIGDRDDQPQHF. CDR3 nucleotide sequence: TGTGCCATTGGGGACAGGGACGATCAGCCCCAGCATTTT.

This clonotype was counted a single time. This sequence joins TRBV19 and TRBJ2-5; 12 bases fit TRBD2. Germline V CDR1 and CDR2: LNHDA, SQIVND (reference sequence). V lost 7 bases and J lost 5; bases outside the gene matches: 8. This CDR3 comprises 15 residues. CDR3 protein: CASTSGGADSETQYF. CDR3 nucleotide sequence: TGTGCCAGTACTAGCGGGGGGGCCGATTCTGAGACCCAGTACTTC.

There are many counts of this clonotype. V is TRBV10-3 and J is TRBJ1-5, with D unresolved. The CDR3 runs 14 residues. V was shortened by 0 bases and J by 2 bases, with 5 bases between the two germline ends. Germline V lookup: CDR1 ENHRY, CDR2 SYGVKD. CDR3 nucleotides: TGTGCCATCAGTGAGTCTGGGGGCAATCAGCCCCAGCATTTT. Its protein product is CAISESGGNQPQHF.

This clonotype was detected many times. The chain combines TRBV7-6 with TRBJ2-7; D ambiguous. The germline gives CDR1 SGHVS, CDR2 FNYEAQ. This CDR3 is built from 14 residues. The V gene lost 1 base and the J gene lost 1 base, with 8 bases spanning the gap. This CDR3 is CASSLVGKSYEQYF. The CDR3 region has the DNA TGTGCCAGCAGCTTAGTGGGGAAGTCCTACGAGCAGTACTTC. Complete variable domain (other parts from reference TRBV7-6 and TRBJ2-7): GAGVSQSPRYKVTKRGQDVALRCDPISGHVSLYWYRQALGQGPEFLTYFNYEAQQDKSGLPNDRFSAERPEGSISTLTIQRTEQRDSAMYRCASSLVGKSYEQYFGPGTRLTVT.

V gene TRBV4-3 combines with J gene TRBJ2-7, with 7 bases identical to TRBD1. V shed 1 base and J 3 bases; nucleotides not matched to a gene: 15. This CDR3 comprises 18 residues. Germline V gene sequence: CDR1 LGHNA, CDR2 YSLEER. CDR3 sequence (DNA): TGCGCCAGCAGCCAAGCCCCGAAGGTGGCAGGGGGACACTACGAGCAGTACTTC. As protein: CASSQAPKVAGGHYEQYF.

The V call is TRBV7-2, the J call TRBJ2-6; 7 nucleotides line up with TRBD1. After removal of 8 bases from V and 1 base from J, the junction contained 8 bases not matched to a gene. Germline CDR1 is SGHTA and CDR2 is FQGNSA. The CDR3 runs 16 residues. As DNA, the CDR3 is TGTGCCAGCGACATCGACAGGGCTTCTGGGGCCAACGTCCTGACTTTC. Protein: CASDIDRASGANVLTF.

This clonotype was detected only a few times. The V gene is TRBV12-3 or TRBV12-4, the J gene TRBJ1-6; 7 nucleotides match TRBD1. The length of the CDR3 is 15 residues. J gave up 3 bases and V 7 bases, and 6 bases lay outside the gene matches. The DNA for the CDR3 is TGTGCCAGCACCTTAGGACAGGTCTATAATTCACCCCTCCACTTT. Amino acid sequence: CASTLGQVYNSPLHF.

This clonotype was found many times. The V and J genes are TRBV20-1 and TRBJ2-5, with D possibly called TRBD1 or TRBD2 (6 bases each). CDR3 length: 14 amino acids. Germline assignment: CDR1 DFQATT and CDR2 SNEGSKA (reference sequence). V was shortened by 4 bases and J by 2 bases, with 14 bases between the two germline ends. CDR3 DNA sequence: TGCAGTGCTATCCTAGGGGGGATACAAGAGACCCAGTACTTC. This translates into CSAILGGIQETQYF.

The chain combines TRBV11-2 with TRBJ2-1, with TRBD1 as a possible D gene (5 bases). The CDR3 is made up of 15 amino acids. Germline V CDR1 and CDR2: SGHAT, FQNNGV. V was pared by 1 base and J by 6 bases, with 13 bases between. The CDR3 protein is CASSLGGSYLNEQFF. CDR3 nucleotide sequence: TGTGCCAGCAGCTTAGGGGGCAGTTATCTCAATGAGCAGTTCTTC.